This T cell receptor (beta chain) was recorded in a study of T cell responses to AZD1222 COVID-19 vaccine. The data were produced by immunoSEQ multiplex PCR, yet TCRdb's version contains in-frame clones alone and is incomplete. The table shows 96,000 or so clones, with roughly 90% occurring only once. In its sample, this clone was seen once. The V gene lost 1 base and the J gene lost 9 bases, with 10 bases spanning the gap. Germline V gene lookup returns CDR1 SGHTA and CDR2 FQGNSA. CDR3 length: 13 amino acids. The clonotype originates from an adult in good health. V is TRBV7-2 and J is TRBJ2-1, with D perhaps TRBD2 (6 bases). Sequences were derived from peripheral blood, sampled on day 0 of AZD1222 vaccination. CDR3 DNA sequence: TGTGCCAGCAGCTTAGATCGCGGGGTTGAGCAGTTCTTC. Translation gives CASSLDRGVEQFF.